This TCR beta chain was recovered during a study of shared clonotypes between healthy human individuals (dated by TCRdb to the early 2020s). In terms of the full investigation: The cohort included a few men and a couple of women between 18 and 49 years of age. To estimate repertoire size and how much clonotype sharing occurs between individuals, the study deeply sequenced the blood TCR repertoires of roughly 5 healthy adults. Leukapheresis yielded between about 0.94 and 8.9 billion PBMCs per donor. To increase sequencing depth and limit assay-specific biases, TCR repertoire library preparation and sequencing were carried out by different laboratories using diverse techniques. Findings and caveats that apply to the study as a whole: The small number of donors limited the genetic and exposure-history diversity represented. Only blood was sampled, and tissue TCR repertoires likely differ from those in blood. Pairwise subsampling indicated that sequencing depth was expected to affect the degree of clonotype sharing among donors.

Clipping removes 9 bases from V and 0 bases from J, with 10 as the unmatched junction base count. The germline V gene (reference sequence) specifies WNHNN as CDR1 and SYGVQD as CDR2. Including cysteine and phenylalanine, the CDR3 has 15 amino acids. CDR3 DNA only is kept here, 45 bases in frame from base 1. Using the deep immunoSEQ assay, TCR CDR3 regions were amplified from genomic DNA by multiplex PCR. Genomic DNA extracted from each cell subset was distributed evenly over all wells of several immunoSEQ 96-well plates, and each plate served as one replicate. For unsorted PBMC, roughly 270 ng genomic DNA, equal to tens of thousands of T cell genomes, was loaded into each replicate PCR. Genomic DNA from unsorted PBMC was sequenced over ten immunoSEQ deep assay plates. The purified libraries were quantified using a Qubit 3.0 fluorometer, sized with a Bioanalyzer 2100, and then quantified again using the KAPA Library Quantification kit. Every immunoSEQ 96-well plate was sequenced on a separate single-read 150-cycle Illumina NextSeq 550 flow cell. For the original study's pipeline: Because only junctional sequences without quality scores were contained in the immunoSEQ output, filtering matching that applied to full-length reads could not be performed. To assign V/J genes and CDR3, sequences were annotated using PyIR, a Python wrapper for IgBLAST v1.9, with IMGT germline references. Reads were removed for weak V/J assignments (E-value above 1e-6), missing CDR3, stop codons, out-of-frame junctions, or ambiguous translated residues. V3J clonotypes were defined as sequences sharing the same inferred V gene, J gene, and CDR3 amino acid sequence. Percentage overlap between repertoires was calculated by dividing the number of shared unique clonotypes by the size of the smaller repertoire. Three approaches were used to assess repertoire richness: RTK rarefaction, the Chao1 estimator, and Recon v2.1 estimates of unobserved clonotypes. TCRdb obtained this table from immuneACCESS and retained in-frame rearrangements with V and J assigned. These tables miss some clones; where compared with another copy, unresolved V genes account for less than half of the shortfall, and the remainder is unexplained. V, J and clone size are those of that table, while D and trimming were read from the DNA. The sample includes about 520,000 clones, with about 84% observed a single time. Jointly, the top ten make up about 12% of the sample.

The donors were healthy, HIV-negative adults who had no recently reported acute infections or vaccinations. Every donor was a Caucasian adult residing in Nashville, Tennessee, USA. In the unsorted samples, around 81 million PBMCs were counted, and genomic DNA was extracted using the QIAamp DNA Blood Mini kit. After blood collection by leukapheresis, PBMCs were isolated using Ficoll-Histopaque density gradient centrifugation and then cryopreserved in the vapor phase of liquid nitrogen. A remark on this clone: Its antigen remains unidentified. One base away there is no much larger clone; base qualities are not given.

Here the chain combines TRBV10-1 and TRBJ1-2, and 7 bases in between align with TRBD1. This TCR derives from a woman in her forties in good health. Some clones in this sample may be carry-over from other donors' samples. The sequenced sample consisted of PBMCs. The CDR3 is CASAPGQRSNYGYTF. The DNA is TGCGCCAGTGCTCCGGGACAGAGATCTAACTATGGCTACACCTTC.